These T cell receptor beta chains were read from a single sample in a study of shared clonotypes between healthy human individuals. TCRdb's table, derived via immunoSEQ multiplex PCR, lists solely in-frame clones and lacks some. This sample yields 2,500,000 or so clones, of which around 94% are seen a single time; roughly 0.15% belongs to the top ten. Sequencing input: naive CD4+ T cells sorted from blood. The receptors shown here come from a man younger than 35 in good health. CDR3s include the opening cysteine and the closing phenylalanine or tryptophan. D genes are given only for firm matches. Clone sizes are given selectively: once, few, many, or a class where the clone is expanded.

j_gene: TRBJ1-4
v_gene: TRBV7-2
d_gene: TRBD1
abundance: NA
CDR3aa: CASSLGQGGEKLFF
CDR3nt: TGTGCCAGCAGCTTGGGACAGGGAGGGGAAAAACTGTTTTTT

j_gene: TRBJ2-1
v_gene: TRBV5-1
d_gene: NA
abundance: once
CDR3aa: CASSLQGRAGNEQFF
CDR3nt: TGCGCCAGCAGCTTACAGGGGAGGGCTGGCAATGAGCAGTTCTTC

j_gene: TRBJ2-2
v_gene: TRBV7-3
d_gene: NA
abundance: NA
CDR3aa: CASSLVGTNTGELFF
CDR3nt: TGTGCCAGCAGCTTAGTGGGCACGAACACCGGGGAGCTGTTTTTT

j_gene: TRBJ2-1
v_gene: TRBV7-2
d_gene: TRBD1
abundance: NA
CDR3aa: CASSLGGTGGILANEQFF
CDR3nt: TGTGCCAGCAGCCTCGGAGGGACAGGGGGCATCCTAGCGAATGAGCAGTTCTTC

j_gene: TRBJ2-6
v_gene: TRBV7-3
d_gene: TRBD1
abundance: NA
CDR3aa: CASSRIGTGLTGANVLTF
CDR3nt: TGTGCCAGCAGTCGCATCGGGACAGGGCTTACTGGGGCCAACGTCCTGACTTTC

j_gene: TRBJ2-1
v_gene: TRBV6-5
d_gene: TRBD2
abundance: NA
CDR3aa: CASTRLAGGPEQFF
CDR3nt: TGTGCCAGCACCAGACTAGCGGGGGGACCAGAGCAGTTCTTC

j_gene: TRBJ1-2
v_gene: TRBV6-1
d_gene: TRBD1
abundance: few
CDR3aa: CASRGQAYGYTF
CDR3nt: TGTGCCAGCAGAGGACAGGCCTATGGCTACACCTTC

j_gene: TRBJ2-3
v_gene: TRBV19
d_gene: TRBD1
abundance: once
CDR3aa: CASSIDRGTGVNTQYF
CDR3nt: TGTGCCAGTAGTATAGATCGGGGGACAGGGGTCAATACGCAGTATTTT

j_gene: TRBJ2-7
v_gene: TRBV7-2
d_gene: TRBD1
abundance: NA
CDR3aa: CASSLGGTGKSYEQYF
CDR3nt: TGTGCCAGCAGCTTAGGTGGGACAGGTAAATCCTACGAGCAGTACTTC

j_gene: TRBJ2-2
v_gene: TRBV27
d_gene: TRBD2
abundance: NA
CDR3aa: CASSLGLAGSGELFF
CDR3nt: TGTGCCAGCAGCCTCGGACTAGCGGGATCCGGGGAGCTGTTTTTT

j_gene: TRBJ2-7
v_gene: TRBV5-6
d_gene: NA
abundance: NA
CDR3aa: CASSREGTPTYEQYF
CDR3nt: TGTGCCAGCAGTCGCGAAGGGACACCGACCTACGAGCAGTACTTC

j_gene: TRBJ2-7
v_gene: TRBV5-1
d_gene: NA
abundance: NA
CDR3aa: CASSPDSFSYEQYF
CDR3nt: TGCGCCAGCAGCCCGGACAGTTTCTCCTACGAGCAGTACTTC

j_gene: TRBJ1-1
v_gene: TRBV30
d_gene: NA
abundance: NA
CDR3aa: CAWTWSWGMNTEASF
CDR3nt: TGTGCCTGGACCTGGAGTTGGGGGATGAACACTGAAGCTTCCTTT

j_gene: TRBJ1-1
v_gene: TRBV28
d_gene: NA
abundance: NA
CDR3aa: CASSFLGGIEEAFF
CDR3nt: TGTGCCAGCAGTTTTTTAGGGGGGATTGAGGAAGCTTTCTTT

j_gene: TRBJ2-7
v_gene: TRBV19
d_gene: TRBD2
abundance: NA
CDR3aa: CASSKSGSFEQYF
CDR3nt: TGTGCCAGTAGTAAAAGCGGGAGTTTCGAGCAGTACTTC

j_gene: TRBJ2-7
v_gene: TRBV11-2
d_gene: TRBD1
abundance: NA
CDR3aa: CASRSQGQRSPHEQYF
CDR3nt: TGTGCCAGCAGGTCGCAGGGACAGCGGAGCCCCCACGAGCAGTACTTC

j_gene: TRBJ1-6
v_gene: TRBV4-1
d_gene: TRBD1
abundance: NA
CDR3aa: CASNPEGQGRSPLHF
CDR3nt: TGCGCCAGCAACCCGGAGGGACAGGGACGTTCACCCCTCCACTTT